This T cell receptor beta chain was sequenced during a study of blood T cell repertoires in COVID-19. At the level of the study: Acute-phase and convalescent COVID-19 samples originated in the United States, Italy and Spain.

As handled by the study authors: Researchers report that nucleated cell counts were estimated from reference gene primer amplification. The method was immunoSEQ multiplex PCR; TCRdb's version includes in-frame clones alone and lacks a portion of them. That table is the source of V, J and clone size, and D and trimming were worked out from the DNA. The sample contains some 220,000 clones, about 90% of which appear only once. The germline CDR1 and CDR2 sequences are MNHNS and SASEGT. V lost 2 bases and J lost 7; bases outside the gene matches: 12. The length of the CDR3 is 16 residues. Sequencing input: PBMCs or T cells enriched from blood (not recorded which). This chain links TRBV6-1 with TRBJ2-3, with 7 nucleotides matching TRBD2. This clonotype was sampled from a woman in her 50s in a cohort exposed to, infected with or recovered from COVID-19 (not recorded which). In DNA form, the CDR3 reads TGTGCCAGCAGTGAAATCGGGACTACTACGTCGCATACGCAGTATTTT. It specifies CASSEIGTTTSHTQYF.